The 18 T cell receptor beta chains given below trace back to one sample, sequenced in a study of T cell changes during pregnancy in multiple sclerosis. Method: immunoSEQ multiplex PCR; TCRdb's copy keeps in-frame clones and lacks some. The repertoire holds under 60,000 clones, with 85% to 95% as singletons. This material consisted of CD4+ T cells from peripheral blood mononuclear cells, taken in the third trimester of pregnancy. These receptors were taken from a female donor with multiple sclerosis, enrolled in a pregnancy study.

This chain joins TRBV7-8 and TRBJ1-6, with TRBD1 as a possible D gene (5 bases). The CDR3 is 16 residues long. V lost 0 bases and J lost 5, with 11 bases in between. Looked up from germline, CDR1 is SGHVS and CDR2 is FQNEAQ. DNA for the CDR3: TGTGCCAGCAGCTTAGCCGTGACAGAAAATAATTCACCCCTCCACTTT. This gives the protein CASSLAVTENNSPLHF.

CDR3 nucleotide sequence: TGTGCCAGCAGCTTGGGGCAGGGGCGCTACGAGCAGTACTTC. Translating it yields CASSLGQGRYEQYF. The chain has TRBV5-6 and TRBJ2-7; tentatively, D is TRBD1 (6 bases). Trimming shortened V by 0 bases and J by 3 bases, and 10 bases separated the two germline ends. The germline gives CDR1 SGHDT, CDR2 YYEEEE. The CDR3 extends over 14 amino acids. Filled out from reference TRBV5-6 and TRBJ2-7, the complete variable domain reads DAGVTQSPTHLIKTRGQQVTLRCSPKSGHDTVSWYQQALGQGPQFIFQYYEEEERQRGNFPDRFSGHQFPNYSSELNVNALLLGDSALYLCASSLGQGRYEQYFGPGTRLTVT.

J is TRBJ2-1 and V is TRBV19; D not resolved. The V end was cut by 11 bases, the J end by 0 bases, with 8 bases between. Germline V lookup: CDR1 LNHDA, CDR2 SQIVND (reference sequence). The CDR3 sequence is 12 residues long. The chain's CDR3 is CASKSSYNEQFF. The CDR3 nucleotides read TGTGCCTCTAAGAGCTCCTACAATGAGCAGTTCTTC.

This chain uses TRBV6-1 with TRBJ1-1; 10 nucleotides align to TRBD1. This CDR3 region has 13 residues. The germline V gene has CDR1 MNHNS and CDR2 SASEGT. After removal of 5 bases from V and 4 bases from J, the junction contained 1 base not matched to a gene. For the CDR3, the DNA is TGTGCCAGCAGTTGGGACAGGGGCACTGAAGCTTTCTTT. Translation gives CASSWDRGTEAFF.

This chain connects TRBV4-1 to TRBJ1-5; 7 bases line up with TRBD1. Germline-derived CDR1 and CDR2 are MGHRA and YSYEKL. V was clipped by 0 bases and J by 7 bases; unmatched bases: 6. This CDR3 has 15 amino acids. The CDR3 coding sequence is TGCGCCAGCAGCCAAGAGGGGACAGAGGGGCAGCCCCAGCATTTT. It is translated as CASSQEGTEGQPQHF.

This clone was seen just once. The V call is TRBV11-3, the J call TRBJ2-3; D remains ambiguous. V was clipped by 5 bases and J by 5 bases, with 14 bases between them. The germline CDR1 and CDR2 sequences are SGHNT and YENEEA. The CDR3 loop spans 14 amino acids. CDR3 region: CASSHRAAEDTQYF. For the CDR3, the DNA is TGTGCCAGCAGCCACCGTGCGGCGGAAGATACGCAGTATTTT.

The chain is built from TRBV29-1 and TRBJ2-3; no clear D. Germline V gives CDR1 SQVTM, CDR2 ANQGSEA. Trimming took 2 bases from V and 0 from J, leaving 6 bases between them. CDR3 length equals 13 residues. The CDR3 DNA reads TGCAGCGTTGAATCAGGTAGCACAGATACGCAGTATTTT. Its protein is CSVESGSTDTQYF.

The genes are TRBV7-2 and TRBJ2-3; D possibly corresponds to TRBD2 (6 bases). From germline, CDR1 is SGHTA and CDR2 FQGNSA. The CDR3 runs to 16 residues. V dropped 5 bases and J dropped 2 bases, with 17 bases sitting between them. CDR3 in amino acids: CASSPKRIAATDTQYF. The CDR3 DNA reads TGTGCCAGCAGCCCGAAAAGAATAGCGGCCACAGATACGCAGTATTTT. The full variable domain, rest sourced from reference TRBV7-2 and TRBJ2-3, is GAGVSQSPSNKVTEKGKDVELRCDPISGHTALYWYRQSLGQGLEFLIYFQGNSAPDKSGLPSDRFSAERTGGSVSTLTIQRTQQEDSAVYLCASSPKRIAATDTQYFGPGTRLTVL.

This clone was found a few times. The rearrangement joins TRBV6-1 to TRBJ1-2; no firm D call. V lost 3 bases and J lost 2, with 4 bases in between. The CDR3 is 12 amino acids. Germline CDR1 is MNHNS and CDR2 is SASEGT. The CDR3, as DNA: TGTGCCAGCAGTGACAGGAACTATGGCTACACCTTC. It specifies CASSDRNYGYTF.

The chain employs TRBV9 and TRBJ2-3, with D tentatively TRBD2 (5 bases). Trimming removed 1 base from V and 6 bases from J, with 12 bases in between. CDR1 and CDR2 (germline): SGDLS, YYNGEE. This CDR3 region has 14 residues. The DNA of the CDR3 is TGTGCCAGCAGCGTATCAGGACTTCACGATACGCAGTATTTT. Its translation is CASSVSGLHDTQYF.

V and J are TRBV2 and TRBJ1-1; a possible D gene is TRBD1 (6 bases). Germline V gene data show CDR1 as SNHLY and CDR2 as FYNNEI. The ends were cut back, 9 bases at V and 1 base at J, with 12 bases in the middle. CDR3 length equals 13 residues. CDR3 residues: CASSWTANTEAFF. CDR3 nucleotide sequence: TGTGCCAGTTCTTGGACAGCGAACACTGAAGCTTTCTTT.

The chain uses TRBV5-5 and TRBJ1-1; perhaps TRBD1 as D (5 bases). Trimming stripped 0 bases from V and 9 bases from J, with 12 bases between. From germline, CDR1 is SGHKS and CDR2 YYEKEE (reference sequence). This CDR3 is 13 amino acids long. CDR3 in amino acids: CASSLAQVSQAFF. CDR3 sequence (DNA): TGTGCCAGCAGCTTGGCACAGGTATCACAAGCTTTCTTT.

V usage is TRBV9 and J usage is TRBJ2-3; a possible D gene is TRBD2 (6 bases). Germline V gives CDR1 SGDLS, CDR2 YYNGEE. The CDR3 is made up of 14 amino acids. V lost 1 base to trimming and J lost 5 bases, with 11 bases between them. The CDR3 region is CASSVTSWKDTQYF. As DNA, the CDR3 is TGTGCCAGCAGCGTAACTAGCTGGAAAGATACGCAGTATTTT. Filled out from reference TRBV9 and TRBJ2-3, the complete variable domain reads DSGVTQTPKHLITATGQRVTLRCSPRSGDLSVYWYQQSLDQGLQFLIQYYNGEERAKGNILERFSAQQFPDLHSELNLSSLELGDSALYFCASSVTSWKDTQYFGPGTRLTVL.

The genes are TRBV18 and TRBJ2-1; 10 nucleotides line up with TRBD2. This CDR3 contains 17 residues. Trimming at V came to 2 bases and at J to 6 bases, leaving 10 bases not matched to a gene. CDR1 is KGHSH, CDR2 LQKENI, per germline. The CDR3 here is CASSPLVAGGTGNEQFF. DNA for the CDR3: TGTGCCAGCTCACCATTGGTAGCGGGAGGAACCGGCAATGAGCAGTTCTTC.

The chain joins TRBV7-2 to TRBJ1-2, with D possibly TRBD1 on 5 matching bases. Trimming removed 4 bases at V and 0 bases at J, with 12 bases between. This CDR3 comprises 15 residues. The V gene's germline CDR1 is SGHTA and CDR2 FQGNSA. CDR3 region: CASSSWGGSNYGYTF. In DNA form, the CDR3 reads TGTGCCAGCAGCTCCTGGGGGGGATCTAACTATGGCTACACCTTC.

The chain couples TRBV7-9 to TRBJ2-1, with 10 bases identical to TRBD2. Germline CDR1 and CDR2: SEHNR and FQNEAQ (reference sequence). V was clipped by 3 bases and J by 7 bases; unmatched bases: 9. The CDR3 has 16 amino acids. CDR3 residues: CASSFPTGLAANEQFF. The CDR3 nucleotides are TGTGCCAGCAGCTTTCCCACTGGACTAGCGGCTAATGAGCAGTTCTTC.

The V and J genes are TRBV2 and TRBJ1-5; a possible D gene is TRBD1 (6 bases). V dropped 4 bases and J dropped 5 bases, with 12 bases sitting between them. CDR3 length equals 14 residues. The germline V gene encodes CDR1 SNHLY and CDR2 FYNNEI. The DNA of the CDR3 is TGTGCCAGCAGTGGAGGGACAAGCTATCAGCCCCAGCATTTT. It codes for CASSGGTSYQPQHF.

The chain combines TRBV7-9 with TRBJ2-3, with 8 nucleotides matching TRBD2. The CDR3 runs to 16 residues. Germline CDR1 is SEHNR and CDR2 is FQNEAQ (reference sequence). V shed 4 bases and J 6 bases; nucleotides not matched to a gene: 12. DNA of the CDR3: TGTGCCAGCAGCTCTACCGGGACTAGAATGGGGGATACGCAGTATTTT. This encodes CASSSTGTRMGDTQYF. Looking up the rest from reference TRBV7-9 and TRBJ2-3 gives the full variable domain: DTGVSQNPRHKITKRGQNVTFRCDPISEHNRLYWYRQTLGQGPEFLTYFQNEAQLEKSRLLSDRFSAERPKGSFSTLEIQRTEQGDSAMYLCASSSTGTRMGDTQYFGPGTRLTVL.